A single sample is the source of the 21 T cell receptor beta chains below, sequenced in a study of early stage breast cancer tumors. Assay: immunoSEQ multiplex PCR; the TCRdb copy retains only in-frame clones and omits some. The sample has about 30,000 clones, 72% seen once; the top ten hold around 34%. What was sequenced was blood. The receptor set was obtained from a person aged 45 to 60 with breast cancer.

The chain carries TRBV27 and TRBJ2-1; D is possibly TRBD1 (6 bases). Germline V gene lookup returns CDR1 MNHEY and CDR2 SMNVEV (reference sequence). The CDR3 is 16 amino acids. Trimming took off 5 bases at V and 2 bases at J, with 16 bases between the two ends. The CDR3 loop reads CASSLKQGAPYNEQFF. The CDR3 bases are TGTGCCAGCAGTCTCAAACAGGGAGCACCCTACAATGAGCAGTTCTTC.

The chain recombines TRBV6-5 with TRBJ2-1, with 8 bases lining up with TRBD2. Germline CDR1 MNHEY, CDR2 SVGAGI. Unmatched junction bases numbered 5, after V lost 2 bases and J lost 5 bases. The CDR3 length is 15 residues. The CDR3 here is CASSYGVAGNNEQFF. For the CDR3, the DNA is TGTGCCAGCAGTTACGGGGTAGCGGGGAACAATGAGCAGTTCTTC.

V gene TRBV6-6 combines with J gene TRBJ1-5; D possibly corresponds to TRBD1 (5 bases). With 2 bases removed from V and 6 bases from J, the gap between germline ends came to 8 bases. The germline gives CDR1 MNHNY, CDR2 SVGAGI (reference sequence). The length of the CDR3 is 13 residues. The CDR3 DNA sequence: TGTGCCAGCAGTTACCAGGGTAGTCAGCCCCAGCATTTT. Amino acids: CASSYQGSQPQHF.

V is TRBV12-5 and J is TRBJ2-2; 7 bases match TRBD2. After removal of 1 base from V and 1 base from J, the junction contained 3 bases not matched to a gene. Looked up from germline, CDR1 is LGHNT and CDR2 is FRNRAP. The CDR3 is 16 residues long. The CDR3 DNA is TGTGCTAGTGGTTTGGGTCTAGCGGTGAACACCGGGGAGCTGTTTTTT. Translated, it gives CASGLGLAVNTGELFF.

V usage is TRBV19 and J usage is TRBJ2-2, with 10 bases matching TRBD2. J was trimmed by 1 base and V by 5 bases; bases with no gene match: 1. The CDR3 runs 15 residues. Germline CDR1 and CDR2: LNHDA and SQIVND (reference sequence). CDR3 sequence: CASSLAGGNTGELFF. As DNA, the CDR3 is TGTGCCAGTAGTTTAGCGGGGGGGAACACCGGGGAGCTGTTTTTT.

This chain uses TRBV5-1 with TRBJ2-3, with a possible D match to TRBD2 (6 bases). The CDR3 has 16 residues. Deletions cut 5 bases from V and 2 bases from J, with 18 bases between. Germline V lookup: CDR1 SGHRS, CDR2 YFSETQ. The DNA of the CDR3 is TGCGCCAGCAGTCCGTATGGCGGGATCACCACAGATACGCAGTATTTT. The encoded protein is CASSPYGGITTDTQYF.

This clone has a handful of counts. This chain connects TRBV2 to TRBJ2-3; 7 bases are shared with TRBD2. The CDR3 has 14 amino acids. Germline CDR1 is SNHLY and CDR2 is FYNNEI. V lost 10 bases and J lost 0; bases outside the gene matches: 7. The CDR3 sequence: CATTAGVSTDTQYF. The CDR3 DNA is TGTGCCACCACGGCGGGGGTCAGCACAGATACGCAGTATTTT.

The count of this clone is one. Here the CDR3 reads CASSPLRGQGVRETQYF. The DNA for the CDR3 is TGTGCCAGCTCACCACTGAGGGGACAGGGAGTTCGGGAGACCCAGTACTTC. The chain is built from TRBV18 and TRBJ2-5, with 9 bases identical to TRBD1. Germline loops: CDR1 KGHSH, CDR2 LQKENI. The CDR3 covers 17 residues. The V segment lost 1 base and the J segment 5 bases; nucleotides outside the gene matches: 11.

The chain links TRBV11-1 to TRBJ2-6; D is unclear. Trimming cost V 8 bases and J 0 bases, with 11 bases left between them. Germline values: CDR1 SGHAT, CDR2 FQDESV (reference sequence). The CDR3 contains 15 residues. CDR3 coding DNA: TGTGCCAGCGGACGCAGCCTCTCTGGGGCCAACGTCCTGACTTTC. Its translation: CASGRSLSGANVLTF.

The table lists this clone with a few counts. The V and J genes are TRBV5-1 and TRBJ2-1; 11 nucleotides agree with TRBD2. Germline values: CDR1 SGHRS, CDR2 YFSETQ. Unmatched junction bases numbered 0, after V lost 3 bases and J lost 1 base. The CDR3 consists of 15 residues. This chain's CDR3 is CASSSSGGSYNEQFF. CDR3 sequence (DNA): TGCGCCAGCAGCTCTAGCGGGGGGTCCTACAATGAGCAGTTCTTC.

The CDR3 here is CASSSSRGDQETQYF. The DNA for the CDR3 is TGTGCCAGCAGCTCCTCTCGGGGGGACCAAGAGACCCAGTACTTC. The J gene is TRBJ2-5, the V gene TRBV5-6; 7 bases agree with TRBD2. Germline loops: CDR1 SGHDT, CDR2 YYEEEE. Germline trimming cut 3 bases from V and 0 bases from J; bases unmatched to any gene: 5. The CDR3 spans 15 residues.

The V call is TRBV9, the J call TRBJ2-7, with 12 bases lining up with TRBD2. The V and J ends lost 4 bases and 0 bases, in that order; junction bases with no gene match: 5. This CDR3 spans 16 amino acids. In germline, CDR1 is SGDLS, CDR2 YYNGEE. The CDR3 bases are TGTGCCAGCAGCCTCGGACTAGCGGGAAGCTCCTACGAGCAGTACTTC. Amino acid sequence: CASSLGLAGSSYEQYF.

The chain couples TRBV11-2 to TRBJ2-2; a weak D match, TRBD1 (6 bases). Trimming pared 5 bases from V and 7 bases from J, leaving 14 bases between. Germline V gene lookup returns CDR1 SGHAT and CDR2 FQNNGV. The CDR3 has 14 amino acids. Here the CDR3 reads CASSPRTAFGELFF. For the CDR3, the DNA is TGTGCCAGCAGCCCCCGGACAGCCTTCGGGGAGCTGTTTTTT.

This clone has only a few counts. The chain couples TRBV5-1 to TRBJ1-2; 7 nucleotides match TRBD1. Germline V gene lookup returns CDR1 SGHRS and CDR2 YFSETQ. Trimming cost V 0 bases and J 0 bases; bases outside gene matches: 2. This CDR3 is built from 15 residues. CDR3 amino acids: CASSLGTGSNYGYTF. The DNA for the CDR3 is TGCGCCAGCAGCTTGGGGACAGGATCTAACTATGGCTACACCTTC.

The chain is built from TRBV2 and TRBJ1-1; weak D call: TRBD1 (5 bases). CDR1 is SNHLY and CDR2 is FYNNEI in the germline V gene. This CDR3 contains 17 residues. V was shortened by 2 bases and J by 10 bases, with 26 bases between the two germline ends. CDR3 amino acids: CASSEWPQEGPSPGAFF. The CDR3 nucleotides are TGTGCCAGCAGTGAATGGCCACAGGAGGGGCCATCTCCGGGAGCTTTCTTT.

The V call is TRBV10-3, the J call TRBJ2-5; D perhaps matches TRBD1 (5 bases). The germline CDR1 and CDR2 sequences are ENHRY and SYGVKD. Trimming took off 4 bases at V and 3 bases at J, with 9 bases between the two ends. The CDR3 is 13 amino acids. The CDR3 here is CAISGGHKETQYF. The CDR3 DNA follows: TGTGCCATCAGTGGTGGACACAAAGAGACCCAGTACTTC.

This clone was seen just once. This chain uses TRBV2 with TRBJ1-5; D is unclear. Between the trimmed V and J ends, which lost 2 bases and 0 bases, there was a span of 11 bases. Germline V gene lookup returns CDR1 SNHLY and CDR2 FYNNEI. This CDR3 contains 16 residues. CDR3 sequence reads: CASSERSGFSNQPQHF. The CDR3 DNA follows: TGTGCCAGCAGTGAAAGGTCCGGGTTTAGCAATCAGCCCCAGCATTTT.

The V gene is TRBV5-6, the J gene TRBJ2-2; 7 bases align to TRBD2. The junction had 10 bases not matched to a gene; V was cut back by 4 bases and J by 1 base. Germline CDR1 reads SGHDT; CDR2 reads YYEEEE. This CDR3 comprises 17 residues. This CDR3 reads CASSPRKLAGNTGELFF. The DNA for the CDR3 is TGTGCCAGCAGCCCTCGAAAGTTAGCGGGGAACACCGGGGAGCTGTTTTTT.

This clone showed up just once. J is TRBJ2-3 and V is TRBV11-2; 7 bases are shared with TRBD2. Germline trimming cut 5 bases from V and 6 bases from J; bases unmatched to any gene: 8. This CDR3 is 14 amino acids long. CDR1 and CDR2 from the germline V gene are SGHAT and FQNNGV. Here the CDR3 reads CASSRGSFTDTQYF. As DNA, the CDR3 is TGTGCCAGCAGCCGCGGGAGCTTCACGGATACGCAGTATTTT.

By sample share, this clone is medium-sized. CDR3 residues: CASSLRSSGNSYNEQFF. The CDR3 coding sequence is TGCGCCAGCAGCTTGAGGTCTAGCGGGAACTCCTACAATGAGCAGTTCTTC. The chain uses TRBV5-1 and TRBJ2-1; 9 positions agree with TRBD2. The germline V gene encodes CDR1 SGHRS and CDR2 YFSETQ. The V gene end was trimmed by 1 base and the J gene end by 0 bases; junction bases not matched to a gene: 5. The CDR3 spans 17 residues.

This chain uses TRBV25-1 with TRBJ1-1; D is unclear. Germline-derived CDR1 and CDR2 are MGHDK and SYGVNS. V was shortened by 7 bases and J by 0 bases, with 9 bases between the two germline ends. CDR3 length: 13 residues. The CDR3 loop reads CASTVSMNTEAFF. In nucleotides, the CDR3 is TGTGCCAGCACCGTATCCATGAACACTGAAGCTTTCTTT.